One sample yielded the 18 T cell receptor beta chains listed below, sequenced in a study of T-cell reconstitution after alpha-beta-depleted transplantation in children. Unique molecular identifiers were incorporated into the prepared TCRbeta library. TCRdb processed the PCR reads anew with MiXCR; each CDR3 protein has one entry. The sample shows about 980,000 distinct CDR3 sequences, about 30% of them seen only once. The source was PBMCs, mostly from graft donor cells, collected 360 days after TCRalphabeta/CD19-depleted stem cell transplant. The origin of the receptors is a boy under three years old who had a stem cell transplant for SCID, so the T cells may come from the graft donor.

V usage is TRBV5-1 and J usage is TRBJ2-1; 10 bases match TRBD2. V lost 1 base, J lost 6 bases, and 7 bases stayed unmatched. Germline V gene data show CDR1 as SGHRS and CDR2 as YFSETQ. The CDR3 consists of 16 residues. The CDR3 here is CASSLREAGGPNEQFF. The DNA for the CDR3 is TGCGCCAGCAGCTTGCGCGAAGCGGGGGGGCCCAATGAGCAGTTCTTC.

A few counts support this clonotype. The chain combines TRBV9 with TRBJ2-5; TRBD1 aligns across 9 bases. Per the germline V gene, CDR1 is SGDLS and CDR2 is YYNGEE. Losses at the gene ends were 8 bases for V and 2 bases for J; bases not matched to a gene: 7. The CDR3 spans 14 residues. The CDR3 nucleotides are TGTGCCAGTGCTCCCGGGACAGGGCAAGAGACCCAGTACTTC. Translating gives CASAPGTGQETQYF.

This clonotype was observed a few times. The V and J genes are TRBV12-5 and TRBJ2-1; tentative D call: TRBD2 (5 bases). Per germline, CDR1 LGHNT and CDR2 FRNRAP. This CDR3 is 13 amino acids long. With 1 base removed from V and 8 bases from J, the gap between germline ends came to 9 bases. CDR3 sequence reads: CASGLGPGDEQFF. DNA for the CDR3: TGTGCTAGTGGTTTGGGCCCCGGGGATGAGCAGTTCTTC.

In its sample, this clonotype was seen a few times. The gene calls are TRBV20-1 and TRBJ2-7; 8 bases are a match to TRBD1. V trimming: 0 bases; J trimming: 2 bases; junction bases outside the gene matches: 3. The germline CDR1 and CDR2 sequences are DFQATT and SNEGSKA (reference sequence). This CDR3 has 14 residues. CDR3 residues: CSAREVRGPYEQYF. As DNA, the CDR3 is TGCAGTGCTAGAGAGGTCAGGGGGCCCTACGAGCAGTACTTC.

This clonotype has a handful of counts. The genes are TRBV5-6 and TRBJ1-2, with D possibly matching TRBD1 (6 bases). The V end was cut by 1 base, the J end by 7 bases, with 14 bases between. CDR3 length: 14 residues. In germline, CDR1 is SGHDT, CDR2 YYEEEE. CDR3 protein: CASSLSGGRGGYTF. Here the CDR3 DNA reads TGTGCCAGCAGCTTGTCGGGGGGCCGAGGTGGCTACACCTTC.

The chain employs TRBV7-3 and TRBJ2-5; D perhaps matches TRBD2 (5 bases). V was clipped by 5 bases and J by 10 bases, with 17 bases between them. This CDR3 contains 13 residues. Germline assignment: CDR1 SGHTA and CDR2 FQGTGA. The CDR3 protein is CASSLKRDDHQYF. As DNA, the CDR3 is TGTGCCAGCAGCCTAAAACGGGATGATCACCAGTACTTC.

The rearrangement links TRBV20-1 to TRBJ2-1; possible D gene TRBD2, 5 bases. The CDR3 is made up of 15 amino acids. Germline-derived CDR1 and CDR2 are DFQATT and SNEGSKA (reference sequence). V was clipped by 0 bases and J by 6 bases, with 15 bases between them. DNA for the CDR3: TGCAGTGCTAGAGATGGCGAGACTAACGGCAATGAGCAGTTCTTC. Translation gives CSARDGETNGNEQFF.

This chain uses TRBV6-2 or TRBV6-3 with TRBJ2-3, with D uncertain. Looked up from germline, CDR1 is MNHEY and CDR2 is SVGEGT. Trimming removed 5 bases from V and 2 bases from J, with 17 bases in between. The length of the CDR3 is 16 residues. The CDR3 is CASSPPRNLLTDTQYF. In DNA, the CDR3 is TGTGCCAGCAGTCCGCCCAGGAATCTACTCACAGATACGCAGTATTTT.

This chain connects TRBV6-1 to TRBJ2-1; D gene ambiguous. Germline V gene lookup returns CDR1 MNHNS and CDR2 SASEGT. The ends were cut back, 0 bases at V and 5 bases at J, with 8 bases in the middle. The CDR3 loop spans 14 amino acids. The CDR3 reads CASSEAGWHNEQFF. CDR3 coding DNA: TGTGCCAGCAGTGAAGCGGGTTGGCACAATGAGCAGTTCTTC.

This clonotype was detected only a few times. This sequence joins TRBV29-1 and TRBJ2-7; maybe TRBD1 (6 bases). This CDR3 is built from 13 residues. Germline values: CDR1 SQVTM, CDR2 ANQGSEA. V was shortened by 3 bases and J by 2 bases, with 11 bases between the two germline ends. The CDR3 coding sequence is TGCAGCGTTGACCAGGGGCCGCCCTACGAGCAGTACTTC. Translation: CSVDQGPPYEQYF.

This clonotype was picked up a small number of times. In nucleotides, the CDR3 is TGTGCCAGCAGGACTCATAGGTGGTCTAATGAAAAACTGTTTTTT. This translates into CASRTHRWSNEKLFF. The J gene is TRBJ1-4, the V gene TRBV6-4; D gene unclear. CDR3 size: 15 residues. Germline V gives CDR1 MRHNA, CDR2 SNTAGT. Trimming took off 6 bases at V and 3 bases at J, with 14 bases between the two ends.

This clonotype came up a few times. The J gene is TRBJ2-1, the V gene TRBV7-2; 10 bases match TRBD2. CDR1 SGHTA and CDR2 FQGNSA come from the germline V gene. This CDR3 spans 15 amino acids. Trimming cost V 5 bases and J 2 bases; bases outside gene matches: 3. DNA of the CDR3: TGTGCCAGCAGCCGCGGGACTAGCGCCTACAATGAGCAGTTCTTC. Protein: CASSRGTSAYNEQFF.

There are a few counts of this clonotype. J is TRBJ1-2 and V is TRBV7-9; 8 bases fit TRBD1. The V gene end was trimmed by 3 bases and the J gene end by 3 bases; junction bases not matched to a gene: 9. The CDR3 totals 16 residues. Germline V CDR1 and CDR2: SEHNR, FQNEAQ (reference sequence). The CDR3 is CASSFPNYRGDYGYTF. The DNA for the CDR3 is TGTGCCAGCAGCTTCCCGAACTACAGGGGGGACTATGGCTACACCTTC.

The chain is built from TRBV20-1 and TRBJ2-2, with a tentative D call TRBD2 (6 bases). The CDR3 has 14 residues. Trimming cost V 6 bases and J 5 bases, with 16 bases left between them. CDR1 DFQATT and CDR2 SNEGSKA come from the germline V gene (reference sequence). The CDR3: CSAFIGGRTGELFF. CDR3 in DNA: TGCAGTGCATTTATCGGGGGACGGACCGGGGAGCTGTTTTTT.

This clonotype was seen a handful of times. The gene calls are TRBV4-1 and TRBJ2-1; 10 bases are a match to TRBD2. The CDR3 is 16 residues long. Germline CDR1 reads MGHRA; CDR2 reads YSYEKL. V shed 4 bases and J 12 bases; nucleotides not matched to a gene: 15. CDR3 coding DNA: TGCGCCAGCAGCCTTTCCGGGACTAGCGTCGGCTTCCCGCAGTTCTTC. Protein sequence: CASSLSGTSVGFPQFF.

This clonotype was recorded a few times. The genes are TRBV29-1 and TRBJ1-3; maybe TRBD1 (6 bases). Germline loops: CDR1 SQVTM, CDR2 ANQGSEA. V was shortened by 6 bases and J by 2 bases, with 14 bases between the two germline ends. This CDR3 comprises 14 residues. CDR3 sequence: CSVQTGGPGNTIYF. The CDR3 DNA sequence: TGCAGCGTGCAGACAGGAGGACCTGGAAACACCATATATTTT.

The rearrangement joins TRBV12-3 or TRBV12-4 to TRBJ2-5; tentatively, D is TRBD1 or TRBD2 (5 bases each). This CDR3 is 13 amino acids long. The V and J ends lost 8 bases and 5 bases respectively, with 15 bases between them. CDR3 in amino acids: CASGLGTWETQYF. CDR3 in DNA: TGTGCCAGCGGCCTAGGGACGTGGGAGACCCAGTACTTC.

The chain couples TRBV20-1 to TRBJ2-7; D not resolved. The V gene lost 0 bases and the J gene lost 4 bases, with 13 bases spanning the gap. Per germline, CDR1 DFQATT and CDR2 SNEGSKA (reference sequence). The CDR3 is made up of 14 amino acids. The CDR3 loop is CSARDPFMGYEQYF. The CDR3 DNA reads TGCAGTGCTAGAGATCCATTCATGGGGTACGAGCAGTACTTC.